These 14 T cell receptor beta chains were all obtained from the same sample, sequenced in a study of T cell repertoires in cytomegalovirus infection. Their target antigens are unknown. Each CDR3 protein gets one entry after TCRdb re-called the reads with MiXCR. The table lists 700,000 to 950,000 distinct CDR3 sequences, 32% of them singletons. This material consisted of cultured CD8+ T cells from PBMCs, taken from culture after CMV antigen stimulation. The receptors shown here come from a human donor in good health (CMV status not recorded). Some clones in this sample may be carry-over from other donors' samples.

This clonotype was counted ten times or more. The chain recombines TRBV29-1 with TRBJ1-3, with 8 bases identical to TRBD1. The V segment lost 4 bases and the J segment 4 bases; nucleotides outside the gene matches: 12. The CDR3 is made up of 16 amino acids. Germline CDR1 SQVTM, CDR2 ANQGSEA. CDR3 sequence: CSVALRTGTSGNTIYF. DNA for the CDR3: TGCAGCGTTGCACTGCGGACAGGGACTTCCGGAAACACCATATATTTT.

The chain joins TRBV12-3 or TRBV12-4 to TRBJ2-3; D not certain. CDR3 length equals 15 residues. Trimming took 5 bases from V and 1 from J, leaving 13 bases between them. The CDR3 sequence: CASSPPLKRTDTQYF. The CDR3 nucleotides are TGTGCCAGCAGTCCCCCGTTAAAGCGCACAGATACGCAGTATTTT.

The V and J genes are TRBV13 and TRBJ1-2; D possibly corresponds to TRBD1 (6 bases). Germline-derived CDR1 and CDR2 are PRHDT and FYEKMQ (reference sequence). Between the trimmed V and J ends, which lost 7 bases and 4 bases, there was a span of 16 bases. The CDR3 is made up of 14 amino acids. DNA of the CDR3: TGTGCCAGCACTCCTGGGGGGGGGCCCTATGGCTACACCTTC. Protein product: CASTPGGGPYGYTF.

This clonotype was counted many times. V gene TRBV7-6 combines with J gene TRBJ2-1, with a possible D match to TRBD1 (6 bases). The length of the CDR3 is 15 residues. V was cut by 1 base and J by 1 base, with 8 bases left in between. Germline CDR1 is SGHVS and CDR2 is FNYEAQ. The CDR3 reads CASSLGTASYNEQFF. In nucleotides, the CDR3 is TGTGCCAGCAGCTTAGGGACAGCGTCCTACAATGAGCAGTTCTTC.

The chain has TRBV12-3 or TRBV12-4 and TRBJ2-5; possibly TRBD1 for D (6 bases). The CDR3 has 14 residues. Trimming removed 3 bases at V and 7 bases at J, with 15 bases between. This CDR3 reads CASSLGQGRGTQYF. The CDR3 DNA reads TGTGCCAGCAGTTTGGGACAAGGGCGCGGGACCCAGTACTTC.

This clonotype occurred a few times. In DNA, the CDR3 is TGTGCCAGCAGCTTGACAGTATATAATTCACCCCTCCACTTT. It encodes CASSLTVYNSPLHF. V gene TRBV7-9 combines with J gene TRBJ1-6; TRBD1 might be the D (5 bases). CDR1 is SEHNR, CDR2 FQNEAQ, per germline (reference sequence). Trimming took 3 bases from V and 4 from J, leaving 7 bases between them. The CDR3 sequence is 14 residues long.

This clonotype turned up a few times. The chain links TRBV6-5 to TRBJ2-7; D is perhaps TRBD1 or TRBD2 (6 bases each). V was pared by 6 bases and J by 3 bases, with 21 bases between. This CDR3 is built from 16 residues. Germline V lookup: CDR1 MNHEY, CDR2 SVGAGI. The CDR3 region is CASRDAGGGFFYEQYF. The CDR3 DNA reads as TGTGCCAGCAGGGACGCCGGAGGGGGATTTTTCTACGAGCAGTACTTC.

This chain connects TRBV4-1 to TRBJ1-3, with D uncertain. The CDR3 contains 15 residues. Trimming cost V 0 bases and J 4 bases, with 10 bases left between them. CDR1 is MGHRA and CDR2 is YSYEKL in the germline V gene. CDR3 nucleotides: TGCGCCAGCAGCCAAGAAGTCACGAGCGGAAACACCATATATTTT. Protein sequence: CASSQEVTSGNTIYF.

This clonotype has more than one count but fewer than ten. The gene calls are TRBV28 and TRBJ2-5; D gene uncertain. V lost 2 bases, J lost 7 bases, and 20 bases lay in between. Germline V lookup: CDR1 MDHEN, CDR2 SYDVKM. The CDR3 runs to 16 residues. CDR3 amino acids: CASSLIPRRALATQYF. The CDR3 DNA is TGTGCCAGCAGTTTAATTCCGCGAAGAGCTTTGGCGACCCAGTACTTC.

This clonotype was recorded a few times. The chain combines TRBV5-6 with TRBJ1-6; no definite D call. The length of the CDR3 is 13 residues. Trimming took off 3 bases at V and 7 bases at J, with 8 bases between the two ends. In germline, CDR1 is SGHDT, CDR2 YYEEEE. CDR3 loop: CASSSPRNSPLHF. The CDR3 coding sequence is TGTGCCAGCAGCTCCCCTAGGAATTCACCCCTCCACTTT.

The chain joins TRBV15 to TRBJ2-3; the match to TRBD1 covers 12 bases. The CDR3 has 15 amino acids. V lost 9 bases and J lost 0; bases outside the gene matches: 4. Germline loops: CDR1 LNHNV, CDR2 YYDKDF (reference sequence). CDR3 amino acids: CATGDRGLSTDTQYF. The CDR3 coding sequence is TGTGCCACTGGGGACAGGGGGCTTAGCACAGATACGCAGTATTTT. The variable domain in full, completed from reference TRBV15 and TRBJ2-3, reads DAMVIQNPRYQVTQFGKPVTLSCSQTLNHNVMYWYQQKSSQAPKLLFHYYDKDFNNEADTPDNFQSRRPNTSFCFLDIRSPGLGDTAMYLCATGDRGLSTDTQYFGPGTRLTVL.

This rearrangement joins TRBV15 to TRBJ2-1; no definite D call. The CDR3 length is 13 residues. Germline V lookup: CDR1 LNHNV, CDR2 YYDKDF (reference sequence). V was clipped by 5 bases and J by 4 bases, with 9 bases between them. CDR3 sequence: CATSLGRYNEQFF. In DNA, the CDR3 is TGTGCCACCAGCCTGGGAAGGTACAATGAGCAGTTCTTC.

Regarding this clonotype: A much bigger clone sits one base away, suggesting this may be a read error. The chain recombines TRBV7-6 with TRBJ2-3; 10 nucleotides agree with TRBD1. The CDR3 has 15 amino acids. Germline V lookup: CDR1 SGHVS, CDR2 FNYEAQ. The chain's CDR3 is CASSDRGRSIDTQYF. CDR3 in DNA: TGTGCCAGCAGCGACAGGGGGCGAAGCATAGATACGCAGTATTTT.

J is TRBJ1-2 and V is TRBV15; D might be TRBD1 (6 bases). V lost 0 bases and J lost 4, with 15 bases in between. This CDR3 is 16 amino acids long. Germline assignment: CDR1 LNHNV and CDR2 YYDKDF (reference sequence). CDR3 nucleotides: TGTGCCACCAGCAGAGATGAGGGGGAGATTGCCTATGGCTACACCTTC. This sequence encodes CATSRDEGEIAYGYTF.